The 9 T cell receptor beta chains listed next were all sequenced from one sample in a study of blood T cell repertoires in COVID-19. Libraries were prepared by immunoSEQ multiplex PCR; TCRdb keeps only in-frame clonotypes and omits some of them. Found here are approximately 260,000 clones, around 83% of them singletons; the top ten hold about 7%. Source material: PBMCs or T cells enriched from blood (not recorded which). These receptors all stem from a woman between 45 and 65 years old who had been exposed to COVID-19.

The chain links TRBV14 to TRBJ2-7; 11 bases line up with TRBD1. V trimming: 3 bases; J trimming: 7 bases; junction bases outside the gene matches: 5. Germline CDR1 reads SGHDN; CDR2 reads FVKESK. The CDR3 spans 14 residues. The CDR3 sequence: CASSHRDRGREQYF. The CDR3 coding sequence is TGTGCCAGCAGCCATCGGGACAGGGGGAGGGAGCAGTACTTC.

The rearrangement links TRBV5-5 to TRBJ2-5, with 7 bases identical to TRBD1. V shed 4 bases, J shed 2 bases, and the junction held 8 bases outside the gene matches. CDR1 SGHKS and CDR2 YYEKEE come from the germline V gene (reference sequence). There are 15 residues in the CDR3. For the CDR3, the DNA is TGTGCCAGCAGCGGTATCGGACAGGAACAAGAGACCCAGTACTTC. Translating gives CASSGIGQEQETQYF.

Notes on this clone: This specimen includes other DNA sequences encoding the same CDR3. The gene calls are TRBV27 and TRBJ1-2; weak D call: TRBD1 (5 bases). Per germline, CDR1 MNHEY and CDR2 SMNVEV (reference sequence). The CDR3 is made up of 13 amino acids. Trimming removed 2 bases at V and 4 bases at J, with 8 bases between. The CDR3 spells CASSLGGGYGYTF. The CDR3 region has the DNA TGTGCCAGCAGTTTAGGGGGGGGCTATGGCTACACCTTC.

The chain employs TRBV28 and TRBJ1-2, with D hard to call. V lost 5 bases and J 4 bases, leaving 14 bases between the germline ends. Germline CDR1 and CDR2: MDHEN and SYDVKM. The CDR3 extends over 14 amino acids. As DNA, the CDR3 is TGTGCCAGCAGTCTGACACGTACCTCCTATGGCTACACCTTC. It yields the protein CASSLTRTSYGYTF.

V and J are TRBV3-1 (or the pseudogene TRBV3-2) and TRBJ1-6; 8 bases agree with TRBD1. The trim removed 2 bases at V and 5 bases at J, leaving 5 bases unmatched. Germline CDR1 and CDR2: LGHDT and YNNKEL (reference sequence). The CDR3 covers 16 residues. The CDR3 protein is CASSQTSGGNNSPLHF. The CDR3 DNA reads as TGTGCCAGCAGCCAAACGTCAGGGGGCAATAATTCACCCCTCCACTTT.

The J gene is TRBJ1-1, the V gene TRBV27, with TRBD1 matching 7 bases. Trimming took 3 bases from V and 1 from J; bases not matched to a gene: 2. Per germline, CDR1 MNHEY and CDR2 SMNVEV (reference sequence). CDR3 length equals 14 residues. The chain's CDR3 is CASSLTGRNTEAFF. As DNA, the CDR3 is TGTGCCAGCAGTTTGACAGGGCGGAACACTGAAGCTTTCTTT.

The rearrangement joins TRBV6-1 to TRBJ1-1, with D perhaps matching TRBD1 (6 bases). CDR1 is MNHNS and CDR2 is SASEGT in the germline V gene. V was clipped by 2 bases and J by 5 bases, with 12 bases between them. This CDR3 has 14 amino acids. The chain's CDR3 is CASSESHRGTEAFF. In DNA, the CDR3 is TGTGCCAGCAGTGAATCCCATAGGGGGACTGAAGCTTTCTTT.

The V gene is TRBV27, the J gene TRBJ1-5; the D gene is possibly TRBD1 (5 bases). Trimming cost V 0 bases and J 7 bases, with 7 bases left between them. The germline gives CDR1 MNHEY, CDR2 SMNVEV (reference sequence). This CDR3 comprises 13 residues. The CDR3 loop reads CASSLSRQQPQHF. The CDR3 DNA reads as TGTGCCAGCAGTTTATCGAGACAGCAGCCCCAGCATTTT.

The chain combines TRBV4-3 with TRBJ1-1; D perhaps matches TRBD1 (5 bases). Germline V gives CDR1 LGHNA, CDR2 YSLEER. Trimming removed 0 bases at V and 5 bases at J, with 19 bases between. The CDR3 is made up of 17 amino acids. Written as DNA, the CDR3 is TGCGCCAGCAGCCAAGATGTGCGAGGAGGGGTAGAGACTGAAGCTTTCTTT. Translating it yields CASSQDVRGGVETEAFF.